The clone carrying this T cell receptor beta chain has more than one count but fewer than ten. Its antigen remains unknown. V was pared by 1 base and J by 0 bases, with 5 bases between. Germline lookup yields CDR1 SGHRS and CDR2 YFSETQ. The CDR3 covers 15 residues. Sorted populations comprised CD4+ and CD8+ T cells obtained from PBMCs. The sequencing template was cDNA reverse transcribed from extracted RNA. Measured with immunoSEQ multiplex PCR; TCRdb has only the in-frame clones, and not every one. The data hold 110,000 or so clones, with roughly 59% observed a single time. The sample belongs to a study of CD8+ T cells in alopecia areata. Study observations and caveats: Sharing of TCR sequences between patients (possibly for HLA-related reasons) was less clear than in mice. Sequencing of scalp samples also includes resident alphabeta T cells from normal skin. For lesional scalp, especially alopecia totalis/universalis, clonality was higher than in normal scalp.

The source material was CD8+ T cells sorted from blood. The chain recombines TRBV5-1 with TRBJ1-6; D call uncertain. This receptor was taken from a human donor in good health. The CDR3: CASSLRSSYNSPLHF. In DNA, the CDR3 is TGCGCCAGCAGCTTGCGGAGCTCCTATAATTCACCCCTCCACTTT.